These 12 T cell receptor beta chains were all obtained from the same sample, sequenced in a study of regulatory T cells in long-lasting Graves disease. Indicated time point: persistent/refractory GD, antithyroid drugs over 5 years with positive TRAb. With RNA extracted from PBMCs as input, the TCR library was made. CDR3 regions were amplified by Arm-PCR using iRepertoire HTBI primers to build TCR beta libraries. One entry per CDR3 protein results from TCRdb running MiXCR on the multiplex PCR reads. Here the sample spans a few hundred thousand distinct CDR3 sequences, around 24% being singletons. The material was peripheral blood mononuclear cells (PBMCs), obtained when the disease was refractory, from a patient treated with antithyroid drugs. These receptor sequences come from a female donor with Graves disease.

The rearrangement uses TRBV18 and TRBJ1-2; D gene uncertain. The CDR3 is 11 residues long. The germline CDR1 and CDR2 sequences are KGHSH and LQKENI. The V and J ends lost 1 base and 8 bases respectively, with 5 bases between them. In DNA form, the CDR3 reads TGTGCCAGCTCACCACGCCTCGGCTACACCTTC. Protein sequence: CASSPRLGYTF.

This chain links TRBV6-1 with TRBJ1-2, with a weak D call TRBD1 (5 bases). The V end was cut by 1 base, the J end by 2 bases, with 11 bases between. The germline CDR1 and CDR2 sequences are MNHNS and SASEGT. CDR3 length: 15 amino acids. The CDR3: CASSEGPGRNYGYTF. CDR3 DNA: TGTGCCAGCAGTGAAGGGCCGGGACGCAACTATGGCTACACCTTC.

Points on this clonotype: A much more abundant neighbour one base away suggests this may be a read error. The CDR3 spells CAWSWGRDTEAFF. The DNA for the CDR3 is TGTGCCTGGAGTTGGGGGCGAGACACTGAAGCTTTCTTT. The chain joins TRBV30 to TRBJ1-1, with a possible D match to TRBD1 (6 bases). V was trimmed by 2 bases and J by 3 bases, leaving 10 bases between them. This CDR3 contains 13 residues. Germline CDR1 GTSNPN, CDR2 SVGIG (reference sequence). The full variable domain, its missing parts supplied by reference TRBV30 and TRBJ1-1, is SQTIHQWPATLVQPVGSPLSLECTVEGTSNPNLYWYRQAAGRGLQLLFYSVGIGQISSEVPQNLSASRPQDRQFILSSKKLLLSDSGFYLCAWSWGRDTEAFFGQGTRLTVV.

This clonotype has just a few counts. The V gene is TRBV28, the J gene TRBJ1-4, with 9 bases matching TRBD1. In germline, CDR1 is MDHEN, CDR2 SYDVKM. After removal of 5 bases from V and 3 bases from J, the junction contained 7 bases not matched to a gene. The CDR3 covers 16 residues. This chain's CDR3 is CASSPVGTGSNEKLFF. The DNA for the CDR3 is TGTGCCAGCAGTCCCGTCGGGACAGGGTCTAATGAAAAACTGTTTTTT.

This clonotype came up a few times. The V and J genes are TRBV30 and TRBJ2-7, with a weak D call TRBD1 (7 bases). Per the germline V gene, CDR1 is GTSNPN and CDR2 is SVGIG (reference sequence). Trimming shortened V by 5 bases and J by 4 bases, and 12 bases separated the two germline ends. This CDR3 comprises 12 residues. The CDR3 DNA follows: TGTGCCTGGGCAGGGGGGTCGTACGAGCAGTACTTC. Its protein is CAWAGGSYEQYF. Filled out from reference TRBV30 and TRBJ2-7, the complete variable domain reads SQTIHQWPATLVQPVGSPLSLECTVEGTSNPNLYWYRQAAGRGLQLLFYSVGIGQISSEVPQNLSASRPQDRQFILSSKKLLLSDSGFYLCAWAGGSYEQYFGPGTRLTVT.

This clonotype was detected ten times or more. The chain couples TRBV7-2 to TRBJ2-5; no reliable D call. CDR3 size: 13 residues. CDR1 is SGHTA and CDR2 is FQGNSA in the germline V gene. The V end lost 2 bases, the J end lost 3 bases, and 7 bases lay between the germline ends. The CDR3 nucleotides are TGTGCCAGCAGCTTACGGCGGAAAGAGACCCAGTACTTC. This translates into CASSLRRKETQYF. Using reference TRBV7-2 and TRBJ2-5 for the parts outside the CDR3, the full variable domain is GAGVSQSPSNKVTEKGKDVELRCDPISGHTALYWYRQSLGQGLEFLIYFQGNSAPDKSGLPSDRFSAERTGGSVSTLTIQRTQQEDSAVYLCASSLRRKETQYFGPGTRLLVL.

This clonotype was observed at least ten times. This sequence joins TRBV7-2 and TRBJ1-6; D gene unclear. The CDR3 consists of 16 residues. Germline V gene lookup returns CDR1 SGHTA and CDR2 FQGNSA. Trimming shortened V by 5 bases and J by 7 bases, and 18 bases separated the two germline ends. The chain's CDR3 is CASSLSGGSRNSPLHF. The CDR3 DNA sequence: TGTGCCAGCAGCCTAAGCGGTGGGAGCCGGAATTCACCCCTCCACTTT.

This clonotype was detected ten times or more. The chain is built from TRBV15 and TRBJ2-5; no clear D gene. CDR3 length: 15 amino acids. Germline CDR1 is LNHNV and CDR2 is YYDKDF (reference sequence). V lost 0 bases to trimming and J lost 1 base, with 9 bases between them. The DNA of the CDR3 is TGTGCCACCAGCAGAGATTTGGGTAGCCAAGAGACCCAGTACTTC. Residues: CATSRDLGSQETQYF.

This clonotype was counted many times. The CDR3 region is CASSFGQGFDGYTF. CDR3 DNA: TGTGCCAGCAGTTTTGGGCAGGGATTCGATGGCTACACCTTC. The V and J genes are TRBV12-3 or TRBV12-4 and TRBJ1-2; D is perhaps TRBD1 (5 bases). V was clipped by 3 bases and J by 6 bases, with 14 bases between them. This CDR3 is 14 amino acids long.

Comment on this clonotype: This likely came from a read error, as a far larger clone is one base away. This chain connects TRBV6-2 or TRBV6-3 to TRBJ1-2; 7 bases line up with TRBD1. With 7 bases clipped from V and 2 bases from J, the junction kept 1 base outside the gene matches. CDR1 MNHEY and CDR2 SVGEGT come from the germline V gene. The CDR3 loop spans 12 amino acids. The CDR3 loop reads CASTDRNYGYTF. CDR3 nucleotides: TGTGCCAGCACGGACAGGAACTATGGCTACACCTTC.

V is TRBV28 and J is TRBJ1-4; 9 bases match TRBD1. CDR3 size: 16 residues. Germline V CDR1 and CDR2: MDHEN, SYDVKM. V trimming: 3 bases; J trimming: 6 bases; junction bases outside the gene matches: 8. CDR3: CASSFPSTGGDEKLFF. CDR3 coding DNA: TGTGCCAGCAGTTTTCCTTCGACAGGGGGAGATGAAAAACTGTTTTTT.

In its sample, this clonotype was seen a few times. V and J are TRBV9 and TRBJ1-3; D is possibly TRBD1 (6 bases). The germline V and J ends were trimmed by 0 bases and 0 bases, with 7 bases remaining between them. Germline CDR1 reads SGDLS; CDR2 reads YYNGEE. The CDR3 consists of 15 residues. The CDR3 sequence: CASSVEGHSGNTIYF. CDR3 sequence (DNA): TGTGCCAGCAGCGTAGAGGGACACTCTGGAAACACCATATATTTT.